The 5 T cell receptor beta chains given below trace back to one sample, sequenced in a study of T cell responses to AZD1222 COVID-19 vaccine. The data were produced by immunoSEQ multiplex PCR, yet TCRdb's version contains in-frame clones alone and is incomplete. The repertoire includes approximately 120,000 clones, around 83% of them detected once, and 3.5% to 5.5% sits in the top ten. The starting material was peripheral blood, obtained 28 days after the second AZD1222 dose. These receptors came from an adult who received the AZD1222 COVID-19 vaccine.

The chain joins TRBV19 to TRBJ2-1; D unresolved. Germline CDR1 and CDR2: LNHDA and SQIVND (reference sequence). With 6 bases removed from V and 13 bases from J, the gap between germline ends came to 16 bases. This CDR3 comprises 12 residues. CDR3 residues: CASSLWNQPQFF. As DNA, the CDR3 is TGTGCCAGTAGCTTGTGGAACCAACCTCAGTTCTTC.

The CDR3 nucleotides read TGCAGCGTTGATGGGACAGGGATCACCGGGGAGCTGTTTTTT. Its protein product is CSVDGTGITGELFF. The V gene is TRBV29-1, the J gene TRBJ2-2; 9 bases match TRBD1. Germline V gene sequence: CDR1 SQVTM, CDR2 ANQGSEA. The CDR3 is made up of 14 amino acids. Trimming at V came to 3 bases and at J to 4 bases, leaving 3 bases not matched to a gene.

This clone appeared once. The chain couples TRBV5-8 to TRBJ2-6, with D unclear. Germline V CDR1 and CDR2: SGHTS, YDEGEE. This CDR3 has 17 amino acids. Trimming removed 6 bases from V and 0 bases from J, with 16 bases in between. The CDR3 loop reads CASNLVFLASGANVLTF. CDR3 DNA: TGTGCCAGCAATTTGGTGTTCCTCGCCTCTGGGGCCAACGTCCTGACTTTC.

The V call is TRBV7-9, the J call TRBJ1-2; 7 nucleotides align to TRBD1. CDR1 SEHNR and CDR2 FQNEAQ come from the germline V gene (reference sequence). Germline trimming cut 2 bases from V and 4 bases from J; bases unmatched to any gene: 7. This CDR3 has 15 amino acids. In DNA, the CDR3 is TGTGCCAGCAGCTTAATTGACAGGGAGGCCTATGGCTACACCTTC. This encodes CASSLIDREAYGYTF.

The CDR3 is CATGTEETQYF. CDR3 coding DNA: TGTGCCACCGGGACAGAAGAGACCCAGTACTTC. V gene TRBV10-3 combines with J gene TRBJ2-5; 7 nucleotides align to TRBD1. This CDR3 spans 11 amino acids. The germline gives CDR1 ENHRY, CDR2 SYGVKD. V shed 10 bases, J shed 3 bases, and the junction held 2 bases outside the gene matches.